Listed below are T cell receptor beta chains from one sample, sequenced in a study of blood T cell repertoires in COVID-19. The table came from immunoSEQ multiplex PCR; TCRdb's copy has only in-frame clones and leaves some out. The sample lists 110,000 or so clones, 70% to 90% occurring once. The sequencing sample was made of peripheral blood. These TCRs come from a woman between 65 and 79 years old who had recovered from COVID-19. Both conserved end residues are part of each CDR3. A D gene is named only where the DNA matches it firmly. Not every row has a clone size; where given, it reads once, few, many or a size class.

>TRBJ2-1|TRBD1|TRBV5-4|NA
CASSPTGGSYNEQFF
TGTGCCAGCAGCCCAACAGGGGGCTCCTACAATGAGCAGTTCTTC
>TRBJ1-2|NA|TRBV7-2|NA
CASSLVVQGMGGYTF
TGTGCCAGCAGCTTAGTAGTCCAGGGGATGGGTGGCTACACCTTC
>TRBJ2-7|NA|TRBV12-3/TRBV12-4|few
CASSPAYEQYF
TGTGCCAGCAGTCCGGCCTACGAGCAGTACTTC
>TRBJ2-3|TRBD2|TRBV7-3|NA
CASSRGPSGATDTQYF
TGTGCCAGCAGTCGGGGCCCAAGCGGGGCCACAGATACGCAGTATTTT
>TRBJ1-5|NA|TRBV2|NA
CASSAGVQPQHF
TGTGCCAGCAGCGCGGGAGTTCAGCCCCAGCATTTT
>TRBJ1-1|NA|TRBV18|NA
CASSPQGEAFF
TGTGCCAGCTCACCACAGGGGGAAGCTTTCTTT
>TRBJ2-1|TRBD2|TRBV5-4|NA
CASSLSLAGGENEQFF
TGTGCCAGCAGCTTGAGCCTAGCGGGAGGAGAGAATGAGCAGTTCTTC
>TRBJ1-2|TRBD1|TRBV5-1|NA
CASSSPDRQGYGYTF
TGCGCCAGCAGCTCGCCAGATCGACAGGGCTATGGCTACACCTTC
>TRBJ2-3|NA|TRBV7-2|NA
CASSLVGQLTDTQYF
TGTGCCAGCAGCTTAGTGGGACAACTCACAGATACGCAGTATTTT
>TRBJ1-1|NA|TRBV4-3|NA
CASSQGGRGFNTEAFF
TGCGCCAGCAGCCAAGGGGGGAGGGGGTTCAACACTGAAGCTTTCTTT
>TRBJ1-5|TRBD1|TRBV27|NA
CASSSTQGAHVQPQHF
TGTGCCAGCAGTTCGACCCAGGGGGCGCATGTTCAGCCCCAGCATTTT
>TRBJ2-1|NA|TRBV11-3|NA
CASSFAEDSYNEQFF
TGTGCCAGCAGCTTTGCGGAGGACTCCTACAATGAGCAGTTCTTC
>TRBJ1-5|NA|TRBV30|NA
CARFGGGNQPQHF
TGTGCAAGATTTGGGGGCGGCAATCAGCCCCAGCATTTT
>TRBJ2-2|TRBD1|TRBV7-3|NA
CASSLGQGGVAGELFF
TGTGCCAGCAGCCTCGGACAGGGCGGAGTGGCCGGGGAGCTGTTTTTT
>TRBJ2-3|TRBD2|TRBV19|NA
CASSDPGRGSTDTQYF
TGTGCCAGTAGTGACCCTGGGCGGGGGTCGACAGATACGCAGTATTTT
>TRBJ2-3|NA|TRBV3-1/TRBV3-2|NA
CASSYAGVHTDTQYF
TGTGCCAGCAGCTACGCAGGGGTCCACACAGATACGCAGTATTTT
>TRBJ2-3|TRBD1|TRBV6-6|once
CASSYKRDRPTDTQYF
TGTGCCAGCAGTTATAAAAGGGACAGACCCACAGATACGCAGTATTTT
>TRBJ2-7|TRBD1|TRBV5-6|NA
CASSQTGTGEHEQYF
TGTGCCAGCAGCCAAACCGGGACAGGGGAACACGAGCAGTACTTC
>TRBJ1-6|NA|TRBV11-3|NA
CASSLALPGYNSPLHF
TGTGCCAGCAGCTTAGCCCTTCCGGGGTATAATTCACCCCTCCACTTT
>TRBJ2-1|TRBD1|TRBV24-1|few
CATSDSGTGIYNEQFF
TGTGCCACCAGTGATTCCGGGACAGGTATTTACAATGAGCAGTTCTTC
>TRBJ2-3|TRBD2|TRBV7-2|NA
CASSPGRGRGLDTQYF
TGTGCCAGCAGCCCCGGACGGGGGAGGGGATTGGATACGCAGTATTTT
>TRBJ2-3|TRBD2|TRBV11-2|NA
CASSSPWAGGSTDTQYF
TGTGCCAGCAGCTCCCCCTGGGCGGGAGGCTCCACAGATACGCAGTATTTT
>TRBJ2-7|TRBD2|TRBV6-6|NA
CASNKAGGSYEQYF
TGTGCCAGCAACAAAGCGGGGGGGTCCTACGAGCAGTACTTC
>TRBJ2-2|TRBD2|TRBV3-1/TRBV3-2|NA
CASIGREGRVTGELFF
TGTGCCAGCATCGGGCGGGAGGGCCGGGTCACCGGGGAGCTGTTTTTT
>TRBJ2-7|NA|TRBV7-6|NA
CASSPTGLEGDEQYF
TGTGCCAGCAGCCCCACCGGACTAGAGGGGGACGAGCAGTACTTC
>TRBJ1-4|NA|TRBV30|NA
CAWGQGGKLFF
TGTGCCTGGGGCCAGGGTGGAAAACTGTTTTTT
>TRBJ1-5|NA|TRBV7-2|NA
CASSPQGSYQPQHF
TGTGCCAGCAGCCCACAGGGTTCATATCAGCCCCAGCATTTT
>TRBJ2-7|TRBD2|TRBV7-2|NA
CASSLVGTEAGGPAGF
TGTGCCAGCAGCTTAGTAGGCACGGAGGCGGGAGGGCCCGCTGGCTTC
>TRBJ2-2|TRBD2|TRBV2|NA
CASYHGTSGRTGELFF
TGTGCCAGCTACCACGGGACTAGCGGGAGGACCGGGGAGCTGTTTTTT
>TRBJ2-1|NA|TRBV27|NA
CASSTPRQGGEQFF
TGTGCCAGCAGTACGCCCCGGCAGGGGGGTGAGCAGTTCTTC
>TRBJ2-1|NA|TRBV7-3|once
CASSPQLASNEQFF
TGTGCCAGCAGCCCGCAGCTAGCGAGCAATGAGCAGTTCTTC
>TRBJ2-1|TRBD1|TRBV7-9|NA
CASSSIRDRGVNEQFF
TGTGCCAGCAGCAGCATCCGGGACAGGGGTGTCAATGAGCAGTTCTTC